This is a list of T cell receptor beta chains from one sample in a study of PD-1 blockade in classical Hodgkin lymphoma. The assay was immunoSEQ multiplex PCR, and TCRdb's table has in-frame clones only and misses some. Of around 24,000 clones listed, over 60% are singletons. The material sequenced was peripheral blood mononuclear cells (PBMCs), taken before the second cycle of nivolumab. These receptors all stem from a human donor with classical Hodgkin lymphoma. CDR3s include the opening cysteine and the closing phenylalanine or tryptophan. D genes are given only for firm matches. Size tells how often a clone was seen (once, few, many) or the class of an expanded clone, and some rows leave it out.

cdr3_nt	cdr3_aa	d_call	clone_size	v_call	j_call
TGCGCCAGCAGCTCGACAGGGTCCGGGAGGGAAAAACTGTTTTTT	CASSSTGSGREKLFF	TRBD1	few	TRBV5-1	TRBJ1-4
TGTGCCAGCAGTTCGGGACATAACTATGGCTACACCTTC	CASSSGHNYGYTF	-	-	TRBV6-5	TRBJ1-2
TGTGCCAGCAGCATCCGGGACTCATCGAGCCGGCAGTACTTC	CASSIRDSSSRQYF	-	-	TRBV5-4	TRBJ2-5
TGTGCCAGCAGTTATCAGACAGATACGCAGTATTTT	CASSYQTDTQYF	-	few	TRBV6-5	TRBJ2-3
TGTGCCAGCAGCTTGGGGTGGGCTAGTACGCAGTATTTT	CASSLGWASTQYF	-	few	TRBV11-2	TRBJ2-3
TGTGCCAGCAGCTTGGACAGGGGGCTGGATAATTCACCCCTCCACTTT	CASSLDRGLDNSPLHF	TRBD1	-	TRBV5-6	TRBJ1-6
TGTGCCAGCAGTTTCCTTTTAGGACAGGGGGTGGGAAAACTGTTTTTT	CASSFLLGQGVGKLFF	TRBD1	-	TRBV27	TRBJ1-4
TGCGCCAGCAGCTTGCGCAGGGCGAAGAACACCGGGGAGCTGTTTTTT	CASSLRRAKNTGELFF	-	once	TRBV5-1	TRBJ2-2
TGCGCCAGCAGTCAAAAGGGGACTAGCGGGAGGAACACCGGGGAGCTGTTTTTT	CASSQKGTSGRNTGELFF	TRBD2	-	TRBV23-1	TRBJ2-2
TGCGCCAGCAGCCTCTCCGGGAGTAGGGGAGATACGCAGTATTTT	CASSLSGSRGDTQYF	-	-	TRBV5-1	TRBJ2-3
TGTGCCAGCAGCCCTCCAACTAGCGGGGGGTGGGATACGCAGTATTTT	CASSPPTSGGWDTQYF	TRBD2	-	TRBV11-1	TRBJ2-3
TGCGCCAGCAGCCGACCATCGGAAACTGCTTCCCAGTACTTC	CASSRPSETASQYF	-	-	TRBV5-1	TRBJ2-5
TGTGCCAGCAGAGGGTCCCCCGATGGCTACACCTTC	CASRGSPDGYTF	-	-	TRBV28	TRBJ1-2
TGTGCCAGCAGCTTAGTCACGGGACCGACAGATACGCAGTATTTT	CASSLVTGPTDTQYF	-	once	TRBV11-3	TRBJ2-3
TGTGCCAGTAGTATAGACCCGGGGTTTGGCTACACCTTC	CASSIDPGFGYTF	-	medium-sized	TRBV19	TRBJ1-2
TGTGCCAGCCTCCCCCGAGGGACAGACGAATATAGCAATCAGCCCCAGCATTTT	CASLPRGTDEYSNQPQHF	TRBD1	-	TRBV7-8	TRBJ1-5
TGTGCCAGCAGCTCACAGGGGGACACTGAAGCTTTCTTT	CASSSQGDTEAFF	TRBD1	-	TRBV7-2	TRBJ1-1
TGTGCCAGCAATGGAAACACCATATATTTT	CASNGNTIYF	-	medium-sized	TRBV6-6	TRBJ1-3
TGTGCCAGCGCCTGGGACAGGGGCGCCGAGACCCAGTACTTC	CASAWDRGAETQYF	TRBD1	-	TRBV2	TRBJ2-5
TGTGCCAGCAGCCCCGACAGGGCTCGCGAGCAGTACTTC	CASSPDRAREQYF	TRBD1	-	TRBV4-2	TRBJ2-7
TGTGCCAGCAGTCAAGGAAGCGGGGGGGAAACCCAAGAGACCCAGTACTTC	CASSQGSGGETQETQYF	TRBD2	-	TRBV7-2	TRBJ2-5
TGTGCCAGCAGGAGACAGGGCCAAGAGACCCAGTACTTC	CASRRQGQETQYF	TRBD1	-	TRBV5-4	TRBJ2-5
TGCGCCAGCAGCCTAGGACAGACAGCCAACTATGGCTACACCTTC	CASSLGQTANYGYTF	-	once	TRBV5-1	TRBJ1-2
TGTGCCAGCAGTTTCACAGGGTCGACCACTGAAGCTTTCTTT	CASSFTGSTTEAFF	-	-	TRBV28	TRBJ1-1
TGTGCCAGCAGTTCTACCAGACTAGCGGGATTAAGGGAGCAGTACTTC	CASSSTRLAGLREQYF	TRBD2	-	TRBV27	TRBJ2-7
TGTGCCACCAGCAGAGATACCGCGGTCTCTGGGGCCAACGTCCTGACTTTC	CATSRDTAVSGANVLTF	-	-	TRBV15	TRBJ2-6
TGTGCCAGCAGCTTCACGGACTCTGGAAACACCATATATTTT	CASSFTDSGNTIYF	-	few	TRBV7-9	TRBJ1-3
TGTGCCAGCAGCGTACAGGGGGGTTCCTACAATGAGCAGTTCTTC	CASSVQGGSYNEQFF	TRBD1	-	TRBV7-2	TRBJ2-1
TGTGCCAGCAGCAAAGCCGGACAGGGGGCGCGAAAACTGTTTTTT	CASSKAGQGARKLFF	-	-	TRBV21-1	TRBJ1-4
TGTGCCAGCAGTACCGGGAAAAAAGAGTACTTC	CASSTGKKEYF	-	-	TRBV6-5	TRBJ2-7
TGTGCCAGCAACCCAAGCGGGACTGTCTACAATGAGCAGTTCTTC	CASNPSGTVYNEQFF	TRBD2	-	TRBV6-5	TRBJ2-1
TGTGCCAGCAGCTTCCGGGACGCATATGTTGAGGCTTTCTTT	CASSFRDAYVEAFF	-	-	TRBV7-9	TRBJ1-1
TGTGCCAGCAGTTTGTCAGGTGAAAAACTGTTTTTT	CASSLSGEKLFF	-	-	TRBV27	TRBJ1-4
TGTGCCAGCAGCTTAGAGACAGGGGTAAGGACCTACGAGCAGTACTTC	CASSLETGVRTYEQYF	TRBD1	-	TRBV7-2	TRBJ2-7
TGTGCCAGCAGCCCCCACGCGGGGGGCCGTTCTACCCAAGAGACCCAGTACTTC	CASSPHAGGRSTQETQYF	TRBD2	medium-sized	TRBV9	TRBJ2-5
TGTGCCAGCAGCTTGGGGGACCCCGTTCCCTCCTTC	CASSLGDPVPSF	-	-	TRBV5-8	TRBJ1-2
TGTGCCAGCGGGACAGGGGATCAGCCCCAGCATTTT	CASGTGDQPQHF	TRBD1	medium-sized	TRBV28	TRBJ1-5
TGTGCCAGCAGTTTTAGGTACGAGCAGTACTTC	CASSFRYEQYF	-	-	TRBV28	TRBJ2-7
TGTGCCAGCTCACCGATACCTGCGGGGCAGACCCAGTACTTC	CASSPIPAGQTQYF	-	-	TRBV18	TRBJ2-5
TGTGCCATCAGGCGACAGGGCGAAGCTTTCTTT	CAIRRQGEAFF	TRBD1	-	TRBV10-3	TRBJ1-1
TGTGCCAGCAGCTTAGTAGGGACATCAACAGATACGCAGTATTTT	CASSLVGTSTDTQYF	-	few	TRBV7-9	TRBJ2-3
TGCGCCAGCAATAGGGGCAGGGACCACGAGCAGTACTTC	CASNRGRDHEQYF	-	medium-sized	TRBV10-2	TRBJ2-7
TGTGCCAGCAGCTTAGGAGCGTACCAAGAGACCCAGTACTTC	CASSLGAYQETQYF	-	-	TRBV7-2	TRBJ2-5
TGTGCCAGCAGAGCGACGGACAGGTTTGGCTACACCTTC	CASRATDRFGYTF	TRBD1	-	TRBV6-5	TRBJ1-2
TGTGCCAGCAGTGATGACAGGGACAATCAGCCCCAGCATTTT	CASSDDRDNQPQHF	TRBD1	-	TRBV2	TRBJ1-5
TGCGCCAGCAGCCCTGGAACGGGGACTGAGCAGTTCTTC	CASSPGTGTEQFF	-	once	TRBV5-1	TRBJ2-1
TGCAGCGTTAGGCAGAGACCTCCTAACTATGGCTACACCTTC	CSVRQRPPNYGYTF	-	-	TRBV29-1	TRBJ1-2
TGTGCCAGCAGCCCTTCACAGGGGGATCACGGGGAGCTGTTTTTT	CASSPSQGDHGELFF	TRBD1	medium-sized	TRBV9	TRBJ2-2
TGTGCCAGCAGCCCTACAGGGACCTATGGCTACACCTTC	CASSPTGTYGYTF	-	-	TRBV6-5	TRBJ1-2
TGTGCCAGCAGCTCCTCAGGGGGGCTAGCCACCTACGAGCAGTACTTC	CASSSSGGLATYEQYF	-	-	TRBV7-9	TRBJ2-7
TGTGCCAGCAGCCGCCGGGAGGCCTGGACATACTCTGGGGCCAACGTCCTGACTTTC	CASSRREAWTYSGANVLTF	TRBD2	few	TRBV7-9	TRBJ2-6
TGTGCCAGCAGCTTGGAACCTTCGATTTACGCCCAGCATTTT	CASSLEPSIYAQHF	-	-	TRBV5-5	TRBJ1-5
TGTGCCAGCAGCCCGCGGGGCAGGGTAACACCCCTCCACTTT	CASSPRGRVTPLHF	-	-	TRBV21-1	TRBJ1-6
TGTGCCAGCAGCCTGGGGACTAGCGGGAGGGATGAGCAGTTCTTC	CASSLGTSGRDEQFF	TRBD2	-	TRBV7-2	TRBJ2-1
TGTGCCAGCAGCTTGGTTCAGACCTCTGGGGCCAACGTCCTGACTTTC	CASSLVQTSGANVLTF	-	-	TRBV7-2	TRBJ2-6
TGCACCAGCAGCCAAGATGGCACCATCGGAGAGACCCAGTACTTC	CTSSQDGTIGETQYF	-	-	TRBV1	TRBJ2-5
TGTGCCAGCAGTTACATAGGGGACACCGGGGAGCTGTTTTTT	CASSYIGDTGELFF	-	-	TRBV6-5	TRBJ2-2
TGTGCCAGCAGTATCGGGACAGGCCACTACGAGCAGTACTTC	CASSIGTGHYEQYF	TRBD1	-	TRBV27	TRBJ2-7
TGTGCCAGCAGTTACTCCTGGGACACCGAAGAGACCCAGTACTTC	CASSYSWDTEETQYF	-	-	TRBV6-5	TRBJ2-5
TGTGCCAGCAGTGTTTCAGGGGATCCACTTAACTATGGCTACACCTTC	CASSVSGDPLNYGYTF	-	-	TRBV6-1	TRBJ1-2